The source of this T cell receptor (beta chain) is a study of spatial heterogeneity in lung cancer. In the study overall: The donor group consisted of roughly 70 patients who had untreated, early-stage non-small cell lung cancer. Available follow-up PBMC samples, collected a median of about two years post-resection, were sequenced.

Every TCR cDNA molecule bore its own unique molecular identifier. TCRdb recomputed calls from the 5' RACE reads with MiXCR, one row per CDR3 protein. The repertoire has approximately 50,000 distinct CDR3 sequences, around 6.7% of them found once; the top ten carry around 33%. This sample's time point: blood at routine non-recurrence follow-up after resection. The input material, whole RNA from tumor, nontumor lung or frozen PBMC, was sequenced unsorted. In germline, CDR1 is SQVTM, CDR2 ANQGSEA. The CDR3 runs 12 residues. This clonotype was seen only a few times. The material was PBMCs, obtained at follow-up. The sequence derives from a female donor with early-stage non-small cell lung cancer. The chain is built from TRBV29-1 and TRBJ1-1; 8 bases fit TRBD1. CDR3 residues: CGTTGANTEAFF. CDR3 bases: TGCGGAACGACAGGGGCGAACACTGAAGCTTTCTTT.